This is a list of T cell receptor beta chains from one sample in a study of T cells in Graves' hyperthyroidism and ophthalmopathy. TCRdb analysed the multiplex PCR reads with MiXCR anew, one entry per CDR3 protein. The sample carries around 430,000 distinct CDR3 sequences, 15% recorded once. The specimen was blood. The receptor set was obtained from a woman aged 25-40 years with Graves' hyperthyroidism. The CDR3 runs from the conserved cysteine through the conserved F or W. D genes are given only for firm matches. Expanded clones get a size class; other rows say once, few or many, or leave the size out.

CASSGRGHLSYEQYF | TGCGCCAGCAGCGGAAGGGGGCACCTTTCCTACGAGCAGTACTTC | many | TRBJ2-7 | TRBV5-1 | TRBD1
CASSYGTAVGNQPQHF | TGTGCCAGCAGTTACGGGACAGCGGTCGGGAATCAGCCCCAGCATTTT | many | TRBJ1-5 | TRBV5-6 | TRBD1
CAISDVGQAGADEQFF | TGTGCCATCAGTGATGTGGGTCAGGCTGGTGCCGATGAGCAGTTCTTC | many | TRBJ2-1 | TRBV10-3 | -
CASSHDGGFNYGYTF | TGCGCCAGCAGCCACGACGGAGGCTTTAACTATGGCTACACCTTC | few | TRBJ1-2 | TRBV4-1 | -
CASSTDRVSPLHF | TGTGCCAGCAGCACCGACAGGGTCTCACCCCTCCACTTT | - | TRBJ1-6 | TRBV11-3 | TRBD1
CASSEESETQYF | TGTGCCAGCAGTGAGGAGTCAGAGACCCAGTACTTC | many | TRBJ2-5 | TRBV6-1 | -
CASSSRDRRNTEAFF | TGTGCCAGCAGTTCCCGGGACAGGAGGAACACTGAAGCTTTCTTT | many | TRBJ1-1 | TRBV28 | TRBD1
CASSLHIAGGISYEQYF | TGTGCCAGCAGTTTACACATAGCGGGGGGGATTTCCTACGAGCAGTACTTC | many | TRBJ2-7 | TRBV28 | TRBD2
CASSQSGGPSEQYF | TGTGCCAGCAGCCAATCGGGCGGGCCAAGCGAGCAGTACTTC | - | TRBJ2-7 | TRBV16 | -
CASSTWTGMKSNSPLHF | TGCGCCAGCAGCACCTGGACAGGGATGAAGAGTAATTCACCCCTCCACTTT | many | TRBJ1-6 | TRBV5-1 | TRBD1
CASHYRGQGEKLFF | TGTGCCAGCCACTACAGGGGGCAGGGAGAAAAACTGTTTTTT | many | TRBJ1-4 | TRBV2 | TRBD1
CSVEPLSTSGNTIYF | TGCAGCGTTGAACCACTAAGTACCTCTGGAAACACCATATATTTT | - | TRBJ1-3 | TRBV29-1 | -
CASSTTYEQYF | TGTGCCAGCAGTACGACTTACGAGCAGTACTTC | many | TRBJ2-7 | TRBV28 | -
CASSLSGTLDEQYF | TGTGCCAGCAGTTTATCAGGGACCCTGGACGAGCAGTACTTC | - | TRBJ2-7 | TRBV12-3/TRBV12-4 | -
CASSPTPWGGHSYEQYF | TGTGCCAGCAGCCCAACTCCTTGGGGCGGCCACTCCTACGAGCAGTACTTC | many | TRBJ2-7 | TRBV7-9 | -
CASGIQDYNSPLHF | TGTGCCAGCGGAATACAGGACTACAATTCACCCCTCCACTTT | - | TRBJ1-6 | TRBV5-6 | -
CSGTMTSGYSSYEQYF | TGCAGTGGGACCATGACGAGCGGGTATAGCTCCTACGAGCAGTACTTC | - | TRBJ2-7 | TRBV20-1 | -
CSVERGAPGGDEQYF | TGCAGCGTTGAAAGGGGCGCCCCCGGGGGAGACGAGCAGTACTTC | - | TRBJ2-7 | TRBV29-1 | -
CASSPDDGRQPQHF | TGCGCCAGCAGCCCGGACGACGGTCGACAGCCCCAGCATTTT | many | TRBJ1-5 | TRBV5-1 | -
CASSSAGQFSASGANVLTF | TGTGCCAGCAGCTCAGCCGGACAGTTTAGCGCCTCTGGGGCCAACGTCCTGACTTTC | few | TRBJ2-6 | TRBV9 | -
CSATATSWGPYEQYF | TGCAGTGCCACTGCAACCTCCTGGGGTCCCTACGAGCAGTACTTC | many | TRBJ2-7 | TRBV20-1 | -
CASSPAGSTDTQYF | TGTGCCAGCAGCCCAGCCGGAAGCACAGATACGCAGTATTTT | few | TRBJ2-3 | TRBV9 | -
CASSDGGLGNTEAFF | TGCGCCAGCAGTGACGGGGGATTGGGTAACACTGAAGCTTTCTTT | - | TRBJ1-1 | TRBV6-9 | -
CASSLTQDTGELFF | TGTGCCAGCAGCTTAACTCAAGACACCGGGGAGCTGTTTTTT | many | TRBJ2-2 | TRBV7-9 | -
CATAAPNQPQHF | TGTGCCACCGCAGCCCCCAATCAGCCCCAGCATTTT | - | TRBJ1-5 | TRBV15 | -